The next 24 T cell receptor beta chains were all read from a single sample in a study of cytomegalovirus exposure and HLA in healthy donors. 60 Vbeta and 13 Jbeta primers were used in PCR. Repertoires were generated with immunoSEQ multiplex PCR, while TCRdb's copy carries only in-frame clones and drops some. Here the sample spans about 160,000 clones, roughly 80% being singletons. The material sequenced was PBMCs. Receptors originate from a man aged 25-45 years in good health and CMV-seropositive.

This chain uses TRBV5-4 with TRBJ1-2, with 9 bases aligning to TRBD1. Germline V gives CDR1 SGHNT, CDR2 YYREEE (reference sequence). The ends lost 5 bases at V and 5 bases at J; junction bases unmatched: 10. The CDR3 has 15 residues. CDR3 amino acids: CASRDLGDRVYGYTF. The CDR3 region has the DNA TGTGCCAGCAGGGATTTGGGGGACAGGGTGTATGGCTACACCTTC.

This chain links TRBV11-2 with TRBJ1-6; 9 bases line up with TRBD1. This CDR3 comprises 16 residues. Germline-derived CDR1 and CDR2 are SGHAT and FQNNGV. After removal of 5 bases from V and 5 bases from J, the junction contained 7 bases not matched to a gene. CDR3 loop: CASSLDGTGHNSPLHF. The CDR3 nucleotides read TGTGCCAGCAGCCTCGACGGGACAGGGCATAATTCACCCCTCCACTTT.

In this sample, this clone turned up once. The CDR3 is CAWRRDKFNGELFF. Written as DNA, the CDR3 is TGTGCCTGGAGGAGGGACAAATTTAACGGGGAGCTGTTTTTT. The J gene is TRBJ2-2, the V gene TRBV30, with D perhaps TRBD1 (6 bases). The germline gives CDR1 GTSNPN, CDR2 SVGIG (reference sequence). Trimming pared 3 bases from V and 7 bases from J, leaving 15 bases between. The length of the CDR3 is 14 residues.

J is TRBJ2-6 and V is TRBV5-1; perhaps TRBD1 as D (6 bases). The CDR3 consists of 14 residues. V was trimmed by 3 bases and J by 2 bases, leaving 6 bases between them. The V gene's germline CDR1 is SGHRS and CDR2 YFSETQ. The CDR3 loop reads CASSWDTGANVLTF. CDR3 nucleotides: TGCGCCAGCAGCTGGGACACTGGGGCCAACGTCCTGACTTTC.

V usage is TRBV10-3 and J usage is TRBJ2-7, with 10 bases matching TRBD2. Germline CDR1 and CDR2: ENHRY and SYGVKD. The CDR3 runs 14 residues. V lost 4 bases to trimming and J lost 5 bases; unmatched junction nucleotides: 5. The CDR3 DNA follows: TGTGCCATCAGTGGACAGCGGGGGGGTAACGAGCAGTACTTC. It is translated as CAISGQRGGNEQYF.

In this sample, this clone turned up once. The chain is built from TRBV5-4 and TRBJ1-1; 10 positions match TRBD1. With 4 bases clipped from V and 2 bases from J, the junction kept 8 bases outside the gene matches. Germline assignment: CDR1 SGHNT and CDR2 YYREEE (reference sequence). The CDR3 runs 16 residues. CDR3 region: CASSIGQGEANTEAFF. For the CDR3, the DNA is TGTGCCAGCAGCATCGGACAGGGGGAAGCAAACACTGAAGCTTTCTTT.

This CDR3 is CASIERGSYNEQFF. As DNA, the CDR3 is TGTGCCAGCATAGAGCGGGGGTCCTACAATGAGCAGTTCTTC. J is TRBJ2-1 and V is TRBV6-1; 8 nucleotides match TRBD2. V lost 7 bases and J lost 1; bases outside the gene matches: 3. Germline V gene lookup returns CDR1 MNHNS and CDR2 SASEGT. This CDR3 spans 14 amino acids.

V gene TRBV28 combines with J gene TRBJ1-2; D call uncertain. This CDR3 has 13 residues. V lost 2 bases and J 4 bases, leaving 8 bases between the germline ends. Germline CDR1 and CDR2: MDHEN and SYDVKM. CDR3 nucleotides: TGTGCCAGCAGTTTAAAGTCAGTCTATGGCTACACCTTC. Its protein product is CASSLKSVYGYTF.

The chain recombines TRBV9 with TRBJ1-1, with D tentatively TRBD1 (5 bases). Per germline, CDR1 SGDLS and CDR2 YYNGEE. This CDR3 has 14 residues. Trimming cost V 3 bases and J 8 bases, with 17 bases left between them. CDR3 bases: TGTGCCAGCAGCGGGCGTGGCGGGGGTATCGAAGCTTTCTTT. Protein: CASSGRGGGIEAFF.

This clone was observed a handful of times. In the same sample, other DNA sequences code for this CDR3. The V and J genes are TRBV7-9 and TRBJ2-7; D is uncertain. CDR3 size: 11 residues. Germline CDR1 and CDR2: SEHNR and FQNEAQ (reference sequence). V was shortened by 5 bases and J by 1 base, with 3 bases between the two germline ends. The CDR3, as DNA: TGTGCCAGCAGCCTATCCTACGAGCAGTACTTC. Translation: CASSLSYEQYF.

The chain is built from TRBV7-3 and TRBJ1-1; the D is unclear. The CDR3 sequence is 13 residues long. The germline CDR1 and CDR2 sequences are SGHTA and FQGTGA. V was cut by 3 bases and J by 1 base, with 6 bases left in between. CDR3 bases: TGTGCCAGCAGCTTGGCGGAGAACACTGAAGCTTTCTTT. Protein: CASSLAENTEAFF.

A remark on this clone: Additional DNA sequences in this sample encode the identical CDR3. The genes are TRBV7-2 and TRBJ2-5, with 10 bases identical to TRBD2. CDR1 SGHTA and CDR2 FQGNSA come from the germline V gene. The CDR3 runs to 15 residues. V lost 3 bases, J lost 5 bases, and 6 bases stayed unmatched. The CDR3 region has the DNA TGTGCCAGCAGCTTCCCAGCGGGGGGGCAGGAGACCCAGTACTTC. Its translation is CASSFPAGGQETQYF.

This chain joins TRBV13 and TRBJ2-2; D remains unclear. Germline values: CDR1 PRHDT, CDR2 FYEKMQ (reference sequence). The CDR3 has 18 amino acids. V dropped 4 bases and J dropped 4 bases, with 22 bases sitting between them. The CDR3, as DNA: TGTGCCAGCAGCTGGGCCCCCCCAGGTCGCTTGGGCACCGGGGAGCTGTTTTTT. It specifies CASSWAPPGRLGTGELFF.

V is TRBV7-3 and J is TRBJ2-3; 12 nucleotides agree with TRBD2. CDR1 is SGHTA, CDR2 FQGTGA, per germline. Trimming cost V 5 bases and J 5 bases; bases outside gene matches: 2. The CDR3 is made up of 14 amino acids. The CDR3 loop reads CASSPSGGGDTQYF. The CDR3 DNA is TGTGCCAGCAGCCCTAGCGGGGGGGGAGATACGCAGTATTTT. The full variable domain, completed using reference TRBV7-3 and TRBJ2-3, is GAGVSQTPSNKVTEKGKYVELRCDPISGHTALYWYRQSLGQGPEFLIYFQGTGAADDSGLPNDRFFAVRPEGSVSTLKIQRTERGDSAVYLCASSPSGGGDTQYFGPGTRLTVL.

The CDR3 DNA is TGTGCCAGCAGCGTCAGTCAGGGAGGCGAGACCCAGTACTTC. It translates to CASSVSQGGETQYF. This rearrangement joins TRBV9 to TRBJ2-5; D is perhaps TRBD2 (6 bases). CDR1 SGDLS and CDR2 YYNGEE come from the germline V gene. The V end was cut by 2 bases, the J end by 5 bases, with 13 bases between. The length of the CDR3 is 14 residues.

Here the CDR3 DNA reads TGTGCCTGGAGTGTCGGGTTGGACACCGGGGAGCTGTTTTTT. It yields the protein CAWSVGLDTGELFF. J is TRBJ2-2 and V is TRBV30; D not resolved. Trimming left V 0 bases short and J 3 bases short, with 8 bases between. This CDR3 is 14 amino acids long. Germline V gene sequence: CDR1 GTSNPN, CDR2 SVGIG (reference sequence). Looking up the rest from reference TRBV30 and TRBJ2-2 gives the full variable domain: SQTIHQWPATLVQPVGSPLSLECTVEGTSNPNLYWYRQAAGRGLQLLFYSVGIGQISSEVPQNLSASRPQDRQFILSSKKLLLSDSGFYLCAWSVGLDTGELFFGEGSRLTVL.

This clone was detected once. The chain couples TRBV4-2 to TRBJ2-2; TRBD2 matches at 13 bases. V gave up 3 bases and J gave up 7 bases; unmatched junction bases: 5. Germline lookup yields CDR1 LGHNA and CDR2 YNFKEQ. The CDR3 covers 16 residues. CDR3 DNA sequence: TGTGCCAGCAGCCATGGACTAGCGGGGGCTGACGGGGAGCTGTTTTTT. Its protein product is CASSHGLAGADGELFF.

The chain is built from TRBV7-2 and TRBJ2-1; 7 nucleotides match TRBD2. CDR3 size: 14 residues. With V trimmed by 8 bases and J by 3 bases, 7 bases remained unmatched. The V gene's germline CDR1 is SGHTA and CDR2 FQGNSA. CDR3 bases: TGTGCCAGCGGAGAGCGGGGTGGCTACAATGAGCAGTTCTTC. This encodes CASGERGGYNEQFF.

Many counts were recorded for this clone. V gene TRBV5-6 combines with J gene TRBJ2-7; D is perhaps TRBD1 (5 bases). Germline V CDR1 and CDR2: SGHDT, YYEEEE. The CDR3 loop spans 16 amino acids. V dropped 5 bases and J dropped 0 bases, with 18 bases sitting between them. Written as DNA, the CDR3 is TGTGCCAGCAGATCGCAAGGGGTCCTGAGCTCCTACGAGCAGTACTTC. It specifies CASRSQGVLSSYEQYF.

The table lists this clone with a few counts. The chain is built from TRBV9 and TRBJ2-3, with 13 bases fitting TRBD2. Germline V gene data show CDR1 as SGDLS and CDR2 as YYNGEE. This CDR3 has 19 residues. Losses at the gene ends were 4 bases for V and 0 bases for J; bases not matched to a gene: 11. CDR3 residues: CASSLWTSGGRASTDTQYF. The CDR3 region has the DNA TGTGCCAGCAGCTTATGGACTAGCGGGGGCCGTGCTAGCACAGATACGCAGTATTTT.

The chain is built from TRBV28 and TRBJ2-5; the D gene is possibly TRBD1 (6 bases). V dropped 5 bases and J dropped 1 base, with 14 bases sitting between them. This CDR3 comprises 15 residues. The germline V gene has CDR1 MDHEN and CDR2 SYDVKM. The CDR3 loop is CASSPGAGTQETQYF. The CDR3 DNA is TGTGCCAGCAGTCCAGGGGCCGGTACCCAAGAGACCCAGTACTTC.

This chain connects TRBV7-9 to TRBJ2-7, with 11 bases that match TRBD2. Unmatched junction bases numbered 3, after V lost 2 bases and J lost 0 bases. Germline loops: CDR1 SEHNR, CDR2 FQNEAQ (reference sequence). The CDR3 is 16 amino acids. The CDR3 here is CASSLTSGSSSYEQYF. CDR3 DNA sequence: TGTGCCAGCAGCTTAACTAGCGGGAGCAGCTCCTACGAGCAGTACTTC. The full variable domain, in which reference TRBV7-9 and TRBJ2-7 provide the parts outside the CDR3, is DTGVSQNPRHKITKRGQNVTFRCDPISEHNRLYWYRQTLGQGPEFLTYFQNEAQLEKSRLLSDRFSAERPKGSFSTLEIQRTEQGDSAMYLCASSLTSGSSSYEQYFGPGTRLTVT.

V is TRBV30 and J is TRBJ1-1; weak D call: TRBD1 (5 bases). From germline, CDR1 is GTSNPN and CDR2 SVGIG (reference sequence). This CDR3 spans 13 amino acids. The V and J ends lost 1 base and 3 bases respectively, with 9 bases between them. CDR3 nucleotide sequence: TGTGCCTGGAGTGAAACAGGTTACACTGAAGCTTTCTTT. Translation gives CAWSETGYTEAFF.

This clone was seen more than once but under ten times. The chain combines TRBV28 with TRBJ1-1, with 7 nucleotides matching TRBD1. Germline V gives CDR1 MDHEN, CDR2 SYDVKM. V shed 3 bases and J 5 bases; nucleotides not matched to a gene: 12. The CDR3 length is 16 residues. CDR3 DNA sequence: TGTGCCAGCAGTTTCGAGACAGGGTTCGTGTGGACTGAAGCTTTCTTT. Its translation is CASSFETGFVWTEAFF.